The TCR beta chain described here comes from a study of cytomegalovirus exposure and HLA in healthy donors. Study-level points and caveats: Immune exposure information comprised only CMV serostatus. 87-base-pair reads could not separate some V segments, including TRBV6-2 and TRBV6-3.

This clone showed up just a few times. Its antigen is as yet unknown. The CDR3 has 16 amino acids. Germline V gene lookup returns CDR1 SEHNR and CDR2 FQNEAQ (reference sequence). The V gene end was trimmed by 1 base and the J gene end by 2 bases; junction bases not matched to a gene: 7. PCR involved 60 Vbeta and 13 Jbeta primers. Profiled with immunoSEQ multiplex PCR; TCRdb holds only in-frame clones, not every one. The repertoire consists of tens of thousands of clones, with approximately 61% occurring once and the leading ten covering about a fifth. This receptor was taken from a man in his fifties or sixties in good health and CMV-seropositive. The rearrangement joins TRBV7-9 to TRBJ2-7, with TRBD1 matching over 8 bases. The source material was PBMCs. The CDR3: CASSLGEDRDPYEQYF. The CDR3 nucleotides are TGTGCCAGCAGCTTAGGGGAGGACAGGGACCCCTACGAGCAGTACTTC.